This TCR beta chain was profiled in a study of blood T cell repertoires in COVID-19. Study details: Samples taken during acute and convalescent COVID-19 were collected in the United States, Italy and Spain. The cDNA or gDNA used as material had been derived from T cells, B-cell-depleted T cells, or PBMCs.

Enrolment of Seattle patients took place during active infection, and they were followed longitudinally. Authors' processing steps: By means of reference gene primer amplification, nucleated cell counts were estimated. TCRdb keeps only in-frame clones here, not all; method: immunoSEQ multiplex PCR. The D gene and trimming were derived from the DNA, and the V and J assignments and clone size from that table. Among approximately 280,000 clones listed, about 81% were seen once. The ends were cut back, 4 bases at V and 8 bases at J, with 11 bases in the middle. This CDR3 region has 12 residues. Germline V CDR1 and CDR2: SNHLY, FYNNEI.

This clonotype was sampled from a human donor with COVID-19, enrolled during active disease. The donor label of this sample is uncertain. The sample taken for sequencing was peripheral blood. The chain recombines TRBV2 with TRBJ1-2, with no clear D. In nucleotides, the CDR3 is TGTGCCAGCAGTGGGAATGGACTCGGCTACACCTTC. Its protein is CASSGNGLGYTF.